The rows below give T cell receptor beta chains drawn from one sample of a study of spatial heterogeneity in lung cancer. Via MiXCR, TCRdb re-called the 5' RACE reads, giving one row per CDR3 protein. The sample lists roughly 20,000 distinct CDR3 sequences, 4.5% to 5% occurring once. Here the sequenced sample was lung tumor tissue, taken at surgery. The receptors stem from a male donor with early-stage non-small cell lung cancer. Both conserved end residues are part of each CDR3. A D gene is named only where the DNA matches it firmly. Size values are once, few and many counts, or a class for expanded clones, and some rows have none.

j_call | d_call | v_call | clone_size | cdr3_aa | cdr3_nt
TRBJ2-5 | NA | TRBV29-1 | many | CSVWGAGVGTQYF | TGCAGCGTCTGGGGGGCAGGAGTCGGGACCCAGTACTTC
TRBJ2-3 | TRBD2 | TRBV5-5 | NA | CASSSKERGYHTQYF | TGTGCCAGCAGCTCCAAAGAGCGGGGGTACCATACGCAGTATTTT
TRBJ1-2 | NA | TRBV12-5 | many | CASAQQINYGYTF | TGTGCTAGTGCCCAACAGATAAACTATGGCTACACCTTC
TRBJ2-7 | TRBD1 | TRBV28 | few | CASSLPGQGSLEQYF | TGTGCCAGCAGCCTACCGGGACAGGGGTCCCTCGAGCAGTACTTC
TRBJ1-1 | TRBD1 | TRBV7-9 | many | CASSFTEDRAEAFF | TGTGCCAGCAGCTTTACAGAGGACAGGGCTGAAGCTTTCTTT
TRBJ2-1 | NA | TRBV7-2 | many | CASSLGTGKAYNEQFF | TGTGCCAGCAGCTTAGGTACCGGGAAGGCCTACAATGAGCAGTTCTTC
TRBJ2-1 | TRBD2 | TRBV7-2 | NA | CASSSGLIHNEQFF | TGTGCCAGCAGCTCGGGACTAATCCACAATGAGCAGTTCTTC
TRBJ1-4 | NA | TRBV7-3 | many | CASSPTGTVGEKLFF | TGTGCCAGCAGCCCGACCGGGACGGTGGGCGAAAAACTGTTTTTT
TRBJ2-1 | TRBD2 | TRBV4-1 | many | CASSKTSGNHEQFF | TGCGCCAGCAGCAAGACTAGCGGGAATCATGAGCAGTTCTTC
TRBJ1-1 | TRBD1 | TRBV18 | NA | CASSPGQGAWGTEAFF | TGTGCCAGCTCACCAGGACAGGGGGCATGGGGCACTGAAGCTTTCTTT
TRBJ1-2 | NA | TRBV29-1 | NA | CSVIERVGVGYTF | TGCAGCGTGATTGAACGGGTGGGAGTTGGCTACACCTTC
TRBJ1-5 | TRBD1 | TRBV28 | medium-sized | CASRADRGSLQYSNQPQHF | TGTGCCAGCAGGGCTGACAGGGGATCCCTCCAATATAGCAATCAGCCCCAGCATTTT
TRBJ1-4 | NA | TRBV18 | NA | CASSPLRDRANEKLFF | TGTGCCAGCTCACCTCTCAGGGATCGGGCTAATGAAAAACTGTTTTTT
TRBJ1-5 | NA | TRBV19 | many | CASRTDRSNQPQHF | TGTGCCAGTAGGACGGACAGAAGCAATCAGCCCCAGCATTTT
TRBJ2-7 | NA | TRBV7-9 | few | CASGRIGSREQYF | TGTGCCAGCGGTAGGATCGGGTCGAGAGAGCAGTACTTC
TRBJ2-1 | NA | TRBV12-3/TRBV12-4 | many | CASSLISGSYNEQFF | TGTGCCAGCAGTTTAATCAGTGGCTCCTACAATGAGCAGTTCTTC
TRBJ2-1 | TRBD2 | TRBV24-1 | many | CATSDLSTSGRNEQFF | TGTGCCACCAGTGATTTGAGCACTAGCGGGCGGAATGAGCAGTTCTTC
TRBJ1-5 | TRBD1 | TRBV28 | few | CASSPSDRGNQPQHF | TGTGCCAGCAGTCCATCGGACAGGGGGAATCAGCCCCAGCATTTT
TRBJ1-2 | NA | TRBV5-6 | many | CASSSIRTDNYGYTF | TGTGCCAGCAGCTCTATCCGGACCGATAACTATGGCTACACCTTC
TRBJ2-1 | TRBD1 | TRBV7-2 | many | CASSRDSHNEQFF | TGTGCCAGCAGCCGGGACAGCCACAATGAGCAGTTCTTC
TRBJ1-1 | NA | TRBV7-2 | many | CASSRQVLTEAFF | TGTGCCAGCAGCCGACAGGTCCTCACTGAAGCTTTCTTT
TRBJ2-5 | TRBD2 | TRBV20-1 | many | CSARGLAGPETQYF | TGCAGTGCTAGGGGACTAGCGGGACCAGAGACCCAGTACTTC
TRBJ1-4 | NA | TRBV7-6 | NA | CASSSQEKLFF | TGTGCCAGCAGCTCACAGGAAAAACTGTTTTTT
TRBJ2-5 | NA | TRBV7-3 | many | CASSLGQGTYEETQYF | TGTGCCAGCAGCTTAGGTCAGGGCACGTATGAAGAGACCCAGTACTTC
TRBJ2-2 | TRBD2 | TRBV10-3 | many | CAISPGLAGNTGELFF | TGTGCCATCAGCCCTGGACTAGCGGGGAACACCGGGGAGCTGTTTTTT
TRBJ1-6 | NA | TRBV7-9 | many | CASSLDGGYSPLHF | TGTGCCAGCAGCTTAGACGGGGGCTATTCACCCCTCCACTTT
TRBJ2-2 | NA | TRBV25-1 | many | CASNAPGANTGELFF | TGTGCCTCGAACGCCCCGGGGGCGAACACCGGGGAGCTGTTTTTT
TRBJ2-1 | NA | TRBV5-6 | medium-sized | CASSLGGPSSYNEQFF | TGTGCCAGCAGCCTAGGAGGGCCGAGCTCCTACAATGAGCAGTTCTTC
TRBJ2-2 | TRBD2 | TRBV7-6 | many | CASTQRDGRATGELFF | TGTGCCAGCACCCAAAGGGACGGGAGGGCAACCGGGGAGCTGTTTTTT
TRBJ1-4 | TRBD1 | TRBV15 | many | CATSTPGQRGEKLFF | TGTGCCACCAGCACCCCGGGACAGCGGGGTGAAAAACTGTTTTTT
TRBJ2-1 | NA | TRBV11-3 | few | CASSLAQDGLQFF | TGTGCCAGCAGCTTAGCACAAGACGGTTTGCAGTTCTTC
TRBJ2-1 | TRBD1 | TRBV6-2/TRBV6-3 | medium-sized | CASSLRQGLEQFF | TGTGCCAGCAGCCTTAGACAGGGCCTTGAGCAGTTCTTC
TRBJ2-2 | NA | TRBV6-5 | medium-sized | CASSGLNTGELFF | TGTGCCAGCAGTGGACTGAACACCGGGGAGCTGTTTTTT
TRBJ1-1 | NA | TRBV30 | many | CAWSAKGNTEAFF | TGTGCCTGGAGTGCAAAGGGAAACACTGAAGCTTTCTTT
TRBJ1-5 | NA | TRBV28 | many | CASRYDARIRPQHF | TGTGCCAGCAGATATGACGCCAGAATACGCCCCCAGCATTTT